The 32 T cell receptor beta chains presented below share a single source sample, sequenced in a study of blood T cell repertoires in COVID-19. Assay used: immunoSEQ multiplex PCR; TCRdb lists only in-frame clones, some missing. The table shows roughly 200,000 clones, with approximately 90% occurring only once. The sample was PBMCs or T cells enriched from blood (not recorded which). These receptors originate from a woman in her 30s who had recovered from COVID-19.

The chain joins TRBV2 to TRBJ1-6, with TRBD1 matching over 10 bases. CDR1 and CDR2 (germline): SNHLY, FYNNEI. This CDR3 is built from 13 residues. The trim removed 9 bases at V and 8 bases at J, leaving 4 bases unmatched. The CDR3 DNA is TGTGCCAGTGCGACAGGGGGCGATTCACCCCTCCACTTT. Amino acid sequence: CASATGGDSPLHF.

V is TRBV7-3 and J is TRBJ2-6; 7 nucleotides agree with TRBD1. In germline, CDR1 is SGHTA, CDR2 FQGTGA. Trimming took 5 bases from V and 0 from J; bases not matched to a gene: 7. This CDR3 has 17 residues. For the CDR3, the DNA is TGTGCCAGCAGCCAGACAGGGTTCGGCTCTGGGGCCAACGTCCTGACTTTC. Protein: CASSQTGFGSGANVLTF.

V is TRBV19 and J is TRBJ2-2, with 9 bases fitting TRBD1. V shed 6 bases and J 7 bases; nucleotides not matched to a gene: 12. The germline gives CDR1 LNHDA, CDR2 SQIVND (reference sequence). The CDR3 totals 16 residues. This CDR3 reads CASRMGYRGQDGELFF. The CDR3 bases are TGTGCCAGTAGAATGGGGTACAGGGGGCAAGACGGGGAGCTGTTTTTT.

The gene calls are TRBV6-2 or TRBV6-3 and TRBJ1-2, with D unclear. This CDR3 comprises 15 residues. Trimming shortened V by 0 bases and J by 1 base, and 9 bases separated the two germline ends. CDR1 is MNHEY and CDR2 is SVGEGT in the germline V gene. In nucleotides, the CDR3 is TGTGCCAGCAGTTACTCTAGGGAGGGTAACTATGGCTACACCTTC. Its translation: CASSYSREGNYGYTF.

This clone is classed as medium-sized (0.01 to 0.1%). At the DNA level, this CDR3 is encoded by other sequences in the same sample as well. The CDR3 here is CASRKTGGSYNEQFF. DNA of the CDR3: TGTGCCAGTAGGAAGACAGGGGGGTCCTACAATGAGCAGTTCTTC. The chain recombines TRBV19 with TRBJ2-1, with 9 bases fitting TRBD1. V lost 6 bases and J lost 1; bases outside the gene matches: 4. In germline, CDR1 is LNHDA, CDR2 SQIVND (reference sequence). The CDR3 loop spans 15 amino acids. Full variable domain (missing parts from reference TRBV19 and TRBJ2-1): DGGITQSPKYLFRKEGQNVTLSCEQNLNHDAMYWYRQDPGQGLRLIYYSQIVNDFQKGDIAEGYSVSREKKESFPLTVTSAQKNPTAFYLCASRKTGGSYNEQFFGPGTRLTVL.

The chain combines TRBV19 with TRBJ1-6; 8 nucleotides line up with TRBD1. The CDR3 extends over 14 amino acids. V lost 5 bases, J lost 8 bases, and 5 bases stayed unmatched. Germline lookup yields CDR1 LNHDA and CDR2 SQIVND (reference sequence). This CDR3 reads CASSARTGYSPLHF. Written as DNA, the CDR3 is TGTGCCAGTAGTGCCCGGACAGGGTATTCACCCCTCCACTTT. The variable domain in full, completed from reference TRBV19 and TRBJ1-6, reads DGGITQSPKYLFRKEGQNVTLSCEQNLNHDAMYWYRQDPGQGLRLIYYSQIVNDFQKGDIAEGYSVSREKKESFPLTVTSAQKNPTAFYLCASSARTGYSPLHFGNGTRLTVT.

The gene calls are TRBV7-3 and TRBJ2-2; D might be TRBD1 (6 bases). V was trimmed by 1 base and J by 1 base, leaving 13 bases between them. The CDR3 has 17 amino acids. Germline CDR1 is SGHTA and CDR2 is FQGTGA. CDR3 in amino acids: CASSLISQGLNTGELFF. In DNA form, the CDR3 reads TGTGCCAGCAGCTTAATTAGTCAGGGGCTGAACACCGGGGAGCTGTTTTTT.

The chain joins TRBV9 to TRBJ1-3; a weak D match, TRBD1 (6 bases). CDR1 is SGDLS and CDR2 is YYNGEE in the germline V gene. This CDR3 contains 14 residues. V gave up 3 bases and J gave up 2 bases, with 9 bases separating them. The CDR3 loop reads CASSAYRAGNTIYF. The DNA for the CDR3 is TGTGCCAGCAGCGCCTACAGGGCTGGAAACACCATATATTTT. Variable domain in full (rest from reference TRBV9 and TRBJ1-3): DSGVTQTPKHLITATGQRVTLRCSPRSGDLSVYWYQQSLDQGLQFLIQYYNGEERAKGNILERFSAQQFPDLHSELNLSSLELGDSALYFCASSAYRAGNTIYFGEGSWLTVV.

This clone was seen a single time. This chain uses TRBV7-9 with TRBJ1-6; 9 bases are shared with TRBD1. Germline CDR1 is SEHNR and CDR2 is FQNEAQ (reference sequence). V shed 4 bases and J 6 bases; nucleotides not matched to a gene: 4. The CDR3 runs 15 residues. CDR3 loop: CASSSRQGVNSPLHF. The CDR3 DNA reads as TGTGCCAGCAGCTCTCGACAGGGGGTTAATTCACCCCTCCACTTT.

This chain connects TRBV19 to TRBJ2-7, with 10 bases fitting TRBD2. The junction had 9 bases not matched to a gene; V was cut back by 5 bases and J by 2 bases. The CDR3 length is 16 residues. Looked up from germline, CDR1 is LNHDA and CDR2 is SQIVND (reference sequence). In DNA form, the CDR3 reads TGTGCCAGTAGTGTCCTAGCGGGGGTTTCAACCTACGAGCAGTACTTC. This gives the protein CASSVLAGVSTYEQYF.

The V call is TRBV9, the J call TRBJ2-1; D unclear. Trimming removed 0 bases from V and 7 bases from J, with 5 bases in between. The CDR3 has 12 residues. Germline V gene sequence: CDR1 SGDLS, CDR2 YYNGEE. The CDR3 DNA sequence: TGTGCCAGCAGCGTAGATCAAAATGAGCAGTTCTTC. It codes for CASSVDQNEQFF.

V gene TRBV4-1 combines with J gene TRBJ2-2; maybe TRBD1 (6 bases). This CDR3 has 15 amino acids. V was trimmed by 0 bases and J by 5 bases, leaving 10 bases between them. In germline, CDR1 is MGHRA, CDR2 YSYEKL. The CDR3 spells CASSQEGQITGELFF. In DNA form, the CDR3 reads TGCGCCAGCAGCCAAGAGGGACAAATAACCGGGGAGCTGTTTTTT.

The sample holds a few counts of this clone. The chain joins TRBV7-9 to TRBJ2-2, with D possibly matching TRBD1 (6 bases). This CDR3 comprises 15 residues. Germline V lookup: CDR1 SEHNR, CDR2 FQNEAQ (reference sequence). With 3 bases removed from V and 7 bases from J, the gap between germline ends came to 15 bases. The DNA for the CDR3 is TGTGCCAGCAGCTTCTCACAGGGTCTCGTCGGGGAGCTGTTTTTT. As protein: CASSFSQGLVGELFF.

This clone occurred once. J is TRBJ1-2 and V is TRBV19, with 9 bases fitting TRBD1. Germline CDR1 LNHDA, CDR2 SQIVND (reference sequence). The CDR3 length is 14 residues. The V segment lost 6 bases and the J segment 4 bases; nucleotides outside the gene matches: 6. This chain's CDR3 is CASSLPGQGYGYTF. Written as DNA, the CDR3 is TGTGCCAGTAGCTTACCGGGACAGGGCTATGGCTACACCTTC.

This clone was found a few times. CDR3: CASSLPGDPVINIQYF. The CDR3 DNA sequence: TGTGCCAGCAGCTTACCGGGAGATCCTGTTATAAACATTCAGTACTTC. This chain uses TRBV7-2 with TRBJ2-4, with D perhaps TRBD2 (6 bases). V was trimmed by 2 bases and J by 6 bases, leaving 17 bases between them. This CDR3 is built from 16 residues. CDR1 and CDR2 from the germline V gene are SGHTA and FQGNSA.

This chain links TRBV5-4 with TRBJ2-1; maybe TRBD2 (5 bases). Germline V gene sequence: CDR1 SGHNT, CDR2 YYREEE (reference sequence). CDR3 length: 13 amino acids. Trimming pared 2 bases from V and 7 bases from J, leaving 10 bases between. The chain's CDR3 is CASSFRGPNEQFF. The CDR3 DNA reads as TGTGCCAGCAGCTTCCGAGGGCCTAATGAGCAGTTCTTC.

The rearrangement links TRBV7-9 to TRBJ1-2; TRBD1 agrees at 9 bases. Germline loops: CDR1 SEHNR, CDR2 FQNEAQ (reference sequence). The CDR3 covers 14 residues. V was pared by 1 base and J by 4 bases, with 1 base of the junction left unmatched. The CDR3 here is CASSLGDRAYGYTF. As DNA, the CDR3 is TGTGCCAGCAGCTTAGGGGACAGGGCCTATGGCTACACCTTC.

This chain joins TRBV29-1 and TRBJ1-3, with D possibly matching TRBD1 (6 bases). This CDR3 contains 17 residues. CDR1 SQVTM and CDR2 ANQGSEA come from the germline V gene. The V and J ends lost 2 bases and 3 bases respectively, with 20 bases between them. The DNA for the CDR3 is TGCAGCGTTGAACGAGGGAGGGGGGGACCTAATGGAAACACCATATATTTT. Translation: CSVERGRGGPNGNTIYF.

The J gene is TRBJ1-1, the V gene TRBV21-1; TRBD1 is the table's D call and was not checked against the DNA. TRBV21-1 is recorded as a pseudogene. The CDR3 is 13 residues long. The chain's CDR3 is CASSKTVLCEAFF. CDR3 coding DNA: TGTGCCAGCAGCAAGACAGTCCTGTGTGAAGCTTTCTTT.

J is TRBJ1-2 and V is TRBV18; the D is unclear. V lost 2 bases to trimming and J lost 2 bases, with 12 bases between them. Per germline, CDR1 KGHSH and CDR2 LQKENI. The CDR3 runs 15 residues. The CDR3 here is CASSPTGVLNYGYTF. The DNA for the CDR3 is TGTGCCAGCTCACCAACCGGGGTCTTGAACTATGGCTACACCTTC.

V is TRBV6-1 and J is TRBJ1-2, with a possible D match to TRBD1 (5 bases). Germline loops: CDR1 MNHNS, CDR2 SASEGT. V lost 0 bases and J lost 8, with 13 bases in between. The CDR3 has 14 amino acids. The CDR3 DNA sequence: TGTGCCAGCAGTGAAGCTGGGGGGAGTAGAGGCTACACCTTC. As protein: CASSEAGGSRGYTF.

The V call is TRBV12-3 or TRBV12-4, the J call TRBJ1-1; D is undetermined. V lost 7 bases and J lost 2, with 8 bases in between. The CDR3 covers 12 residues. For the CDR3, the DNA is TGTGCCAGCAACAGTTACAACACTGAAGCTTTCTTT. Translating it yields CASNSYNTEAFF.

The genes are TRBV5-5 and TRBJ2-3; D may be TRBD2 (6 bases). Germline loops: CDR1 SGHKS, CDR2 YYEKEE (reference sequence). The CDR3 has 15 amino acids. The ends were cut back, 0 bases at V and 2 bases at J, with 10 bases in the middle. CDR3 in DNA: TGTGCCAGCAGCTTGGCGGGGGACTCCACAGATACGCAGTATTTT. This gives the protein CASSLAGDSTDTQYF.

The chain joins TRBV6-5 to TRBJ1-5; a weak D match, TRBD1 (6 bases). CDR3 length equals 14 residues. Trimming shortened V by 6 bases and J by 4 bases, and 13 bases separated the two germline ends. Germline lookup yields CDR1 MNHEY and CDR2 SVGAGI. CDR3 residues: CASSRGPLNQPQHF. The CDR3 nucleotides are TGTGCCAGCAGCAGGGGACCTCTTAATCAGCCCCAGCATTTT.

CDR3 sequence (DNA): TGTGCCAGCAGGGAGGGGTCTGGATACGAGCAGTACTTC. It yields the protein CASREGSGYEQYF. This chain connects TRBV6-5 to TRBJ2-7, with a tentative D call TRBD2 (6 bases). Germline assignment: CDR1 MNHEY and CDR2 SVGAGI. The CDR3 extends over 13 amino acids. V lost 6 bases and J 4 bases, leaving 13 bases between the germline ends.

The CDR3 reads CASSQQGSDTQYF. The CDR3 coding sequence is TGCGCCAGCAGCCAACAGGGTTCAGATACGCAGTATTTT. The chain links TRBV4-3 to TRBJ2-3, with a possible D match to TRBD1 (5 bases). The germline gives CDR1 LGHNA, CDR2 YSLEER. The CDR3 runs 13 residues. V was shortened by 2 bases and J by 4 bases, with 7 bases between the two germline ends.

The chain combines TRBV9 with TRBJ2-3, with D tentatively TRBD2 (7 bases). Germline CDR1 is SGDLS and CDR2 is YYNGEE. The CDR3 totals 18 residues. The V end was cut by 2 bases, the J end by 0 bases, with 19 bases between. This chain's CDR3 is CASSVSSLGGGSTDTQYF. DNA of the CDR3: TGTGCCAGCAGCGTTTCCTCCCTTGGCGGGGGCAGCACAGATACGCAGTATTTT.

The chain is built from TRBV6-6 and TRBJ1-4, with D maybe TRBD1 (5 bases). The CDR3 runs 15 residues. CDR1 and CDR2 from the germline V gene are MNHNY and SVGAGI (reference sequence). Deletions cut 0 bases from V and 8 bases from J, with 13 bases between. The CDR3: CASSYSKQAGEKLFF. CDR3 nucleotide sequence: TGTGCCAGCAGTTACTCGAAACAGGCTGGCGAAAAACTGTTTTTT.

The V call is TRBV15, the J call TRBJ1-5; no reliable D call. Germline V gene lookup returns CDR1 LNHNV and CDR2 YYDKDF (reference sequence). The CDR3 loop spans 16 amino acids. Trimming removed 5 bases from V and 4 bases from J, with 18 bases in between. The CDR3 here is CATSSKDRGINQPQHF. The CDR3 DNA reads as TGTGCCACCAGCTCCAAAGACCGGGGTATTAATCAGCCCCAGCATTTT.

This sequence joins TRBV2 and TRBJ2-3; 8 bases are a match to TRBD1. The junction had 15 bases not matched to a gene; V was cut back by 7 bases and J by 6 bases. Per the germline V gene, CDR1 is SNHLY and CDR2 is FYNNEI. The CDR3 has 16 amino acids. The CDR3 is CASNSIGTGSTDTQYF. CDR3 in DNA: TGTGCCAGCAACTCCATCGGGACAGGAAGTACGGATACGCAGTATTTT.

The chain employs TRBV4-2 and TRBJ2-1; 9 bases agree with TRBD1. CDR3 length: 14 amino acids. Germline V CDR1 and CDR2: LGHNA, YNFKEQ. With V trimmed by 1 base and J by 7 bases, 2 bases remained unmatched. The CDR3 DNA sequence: TGTGCCAGCAGCCAAGTAGGACAGGGGAATGAGCAGTTCTTC. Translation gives CASSQVGQGNEQFF.

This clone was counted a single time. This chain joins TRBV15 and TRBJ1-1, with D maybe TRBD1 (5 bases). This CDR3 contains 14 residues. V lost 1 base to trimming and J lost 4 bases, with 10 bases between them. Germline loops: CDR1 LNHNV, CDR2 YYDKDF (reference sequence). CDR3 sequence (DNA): TGTGCCACCAGCAGAGGGCAGGGTGGCACTGAAGCTTTCTTT. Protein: CATSRGQGGTEAFF. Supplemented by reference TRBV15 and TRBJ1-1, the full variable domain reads DAMVIQNPRYQVTQFGKPVTLSCSQTLNHNVMYWYQQKSSQAPKLLFHYYDKDFNNEADTPDNFQSRRPNTSFCFLDIRSPGLGDTAMYLCATSRGQGGTEAFFGQGTRLTVV.